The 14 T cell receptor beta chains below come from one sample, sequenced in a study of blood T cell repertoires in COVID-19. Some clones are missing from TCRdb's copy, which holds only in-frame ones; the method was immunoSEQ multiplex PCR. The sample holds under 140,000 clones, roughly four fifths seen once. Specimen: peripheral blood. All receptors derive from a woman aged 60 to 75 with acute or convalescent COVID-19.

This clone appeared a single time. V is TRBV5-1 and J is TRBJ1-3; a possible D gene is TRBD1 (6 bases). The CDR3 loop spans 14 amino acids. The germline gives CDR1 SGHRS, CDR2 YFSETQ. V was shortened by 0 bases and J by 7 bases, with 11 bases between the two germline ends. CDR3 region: CASSLAGGRNTIYF. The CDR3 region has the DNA TGCGCCAGCAGCTTGGCGGGGGGCAGGAACACCATATATTTT.

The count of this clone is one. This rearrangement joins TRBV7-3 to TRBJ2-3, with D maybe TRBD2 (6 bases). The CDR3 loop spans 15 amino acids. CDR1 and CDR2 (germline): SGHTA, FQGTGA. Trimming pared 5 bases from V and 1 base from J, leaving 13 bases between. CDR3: CASSPTGVGTDTQYF. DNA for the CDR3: TGTGCCAGCAGCCCAACGGGGGTGGGCACAGATACGCAGTATTTT.

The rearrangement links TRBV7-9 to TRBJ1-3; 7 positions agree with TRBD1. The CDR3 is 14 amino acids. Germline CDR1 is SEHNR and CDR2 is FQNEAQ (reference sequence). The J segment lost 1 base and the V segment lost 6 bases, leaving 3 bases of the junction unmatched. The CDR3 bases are TGTGCCAGCAGACAGACAGGGTCTGGAAACACCATATATTTT. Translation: CASRQTGSGNTIYF.

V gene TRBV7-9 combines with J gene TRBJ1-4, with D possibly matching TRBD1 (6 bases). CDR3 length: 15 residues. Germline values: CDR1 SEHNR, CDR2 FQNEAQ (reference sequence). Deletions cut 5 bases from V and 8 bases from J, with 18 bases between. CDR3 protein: CASSLGGPETEKLFF. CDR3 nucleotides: TGTGCCAGCAGCCTAGGGGGGCCGGAGACGGAAAAACTGTTTTTT. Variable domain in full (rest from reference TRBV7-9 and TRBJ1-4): DTGVSQNPRHKITKRGQNVTFRCDPISEHNRLYWYRQTLGQGPEFLTYFQNEAQLEKSRLLSDRFSAERPKGSFSTLEIQRTEQGDSAMYLCASSLGGPETEKLFFGSGTQLSVL.

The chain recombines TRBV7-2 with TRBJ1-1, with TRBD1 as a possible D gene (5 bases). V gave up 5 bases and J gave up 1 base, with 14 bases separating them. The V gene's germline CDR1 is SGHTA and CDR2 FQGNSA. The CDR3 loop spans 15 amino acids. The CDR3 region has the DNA TGTGCCAGCAGCCGCCCGGGACTCCCGAACACTGAAGCTTTCTTT. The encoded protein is CASSRPGLPNTEAFF. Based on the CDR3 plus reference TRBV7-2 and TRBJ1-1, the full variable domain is GAGVSQSPSNKVTEKGKDVELRCDPISGHTALYWYRQSLGQGLEFLIYFQGNSAPDKSGLPSDRFSAERTGGSVSTLTIQRTQQEDSAVYLCASSRPGLPNTEAFFGQGTRLTVV.

As DNA, the CDR3 is TGTGCCAGTACAGGGGGGGCCTCTGGGGCCAACGTCCTGACTTTC. Translating gives CASTGGASGANVLTF. V gene TRBV2 combines with J gene TRBJ2-6, with D possibly matching TRBD1 (8 bases). Looked up from germline, CDR1 is SNHLY and CDR2 is FYNNEI. V was pared by 9 bases and J by 0 bases, with 12 bases between. The CDR3 covers 15 residues.

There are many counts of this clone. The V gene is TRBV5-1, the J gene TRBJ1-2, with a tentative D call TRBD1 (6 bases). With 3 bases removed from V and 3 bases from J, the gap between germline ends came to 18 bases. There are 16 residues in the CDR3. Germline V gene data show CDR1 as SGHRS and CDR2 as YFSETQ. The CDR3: CASSWPGGRLDYGYTF. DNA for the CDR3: TGCGCCAGCAGCTGGCCCGGGGGGCGCTTGGACTATGGCTACACCTTC.

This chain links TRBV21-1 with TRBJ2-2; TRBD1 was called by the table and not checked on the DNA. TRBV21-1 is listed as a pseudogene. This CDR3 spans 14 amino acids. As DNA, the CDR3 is TGTGCCAGTACAGGGGGGGGAATCTCCGGGGAGCTGTTTTTT. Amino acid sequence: CASTGGGISGELFF.

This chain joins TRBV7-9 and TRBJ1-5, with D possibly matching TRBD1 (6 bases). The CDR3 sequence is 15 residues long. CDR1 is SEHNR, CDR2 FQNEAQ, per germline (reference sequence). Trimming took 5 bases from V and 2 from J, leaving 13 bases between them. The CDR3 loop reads CASSPWGPGNQPQHF. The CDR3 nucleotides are TGTGCCAGCAGCCCATGGGGGCCAGGCAATCAGCCCCAGCATTTT.

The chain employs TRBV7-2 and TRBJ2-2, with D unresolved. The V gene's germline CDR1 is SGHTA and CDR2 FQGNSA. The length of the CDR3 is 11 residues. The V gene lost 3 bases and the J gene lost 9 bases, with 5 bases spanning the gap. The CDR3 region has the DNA TGTGCCAGCAGCTTTCTCCGGGAGCTGTTTTTT. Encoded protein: CASSFLRELFF. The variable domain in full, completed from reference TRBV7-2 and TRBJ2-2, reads GAGVSQSPSNKVTEKGKDVELRCDPISGHTALYWYRQSLGQGLEFLIYFQGNSAPDKSGLPSDRFSAERTGGSVSTLTIQRTQQEDSAVYLCASSFLRELFFGEGSRLTVL.

CDR3 loop: CASSLGLYNEQFF. The CDR3 DNA follows: TGTGCCAGCAGCCTGGGACTTTACAATGAGCAGTTCTTC. This sequence joins TRBV7-2 and TRBJ2-1; weak D call: TRBD2 (6 bases). This CDR3 spans 13 amino acids. In germline, CDR1 is SGHTA, CDR2 FQGNSA. Trimming cost V 5 bases and J 4 bases, with 9 bases left between them.

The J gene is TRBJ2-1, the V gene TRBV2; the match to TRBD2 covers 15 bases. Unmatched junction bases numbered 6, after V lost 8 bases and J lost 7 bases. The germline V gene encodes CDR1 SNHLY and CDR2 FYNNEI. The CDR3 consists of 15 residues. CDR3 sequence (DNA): TGTGCCAGCTACGGACTAGCGGGGGGGCTTAATGAGCAGTTCTTC. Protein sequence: CASYGLAGGLNEQFF.

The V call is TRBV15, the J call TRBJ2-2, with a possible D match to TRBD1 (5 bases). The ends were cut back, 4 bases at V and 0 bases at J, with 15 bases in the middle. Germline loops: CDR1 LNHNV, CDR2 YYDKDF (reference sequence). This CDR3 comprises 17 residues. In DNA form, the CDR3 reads TGTGCCACCAGCATACTATTAGACAGCGCGAACACCGGGGAGCTGTTTTTT. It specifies CATSILLDSANTGELFF.

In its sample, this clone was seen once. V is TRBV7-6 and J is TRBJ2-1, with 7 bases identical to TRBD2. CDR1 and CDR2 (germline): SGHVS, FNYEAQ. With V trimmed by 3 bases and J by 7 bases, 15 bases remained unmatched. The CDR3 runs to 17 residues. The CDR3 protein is CASSFSPTSSVRNEQFF. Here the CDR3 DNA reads TGTGCCAGCAGCTTTTCTCCGACTAGCTCGGTTAGGAATGAGCAGTTCTTC.